This passage covers 20 T cell receptor beta chains from one sample sequenced in a study of T cell repertoires in cytomegalovirus infection (dated by TCRdb to between 2018 and 2021). These reads were obtained on an Illumina HiSeq 1500. TCRdb reanalyzed the raw reads on its own, using fastp at Q25 for trimming and MiXCR for clone calling, and kept in-frame beta chains. One record per CDR3 amino acid sequence lists the most common genes and DNA. The sample table contains tens of thousands of distinct CDR3 sequences; only one count was recorded for roughly 22% of them. Roughly two thirds of the sample is taken by the ten largest. In light of the paper, this sample's treatment or condition label describes: in vitro stimulation with specific CMV peptide epitopes to enrich CMV-specific T cells. For these TCRs, the target antigens are not known. This sample comprised CD8+ T cells from cultured PBMCs, obtained from culture after CMV antigen stimulation. The receptors come from a human donor in good health (CMV status not recorded). Some clones in this sample may be carry-over from other donors' samples.

This clonotype has just a few counts. The chain uses TRBV7-2 and TRBJ2-3, with 13 bases lining up with TRBD2. V trimming: 4 bases; J trimming: 2 bases; junction bases outside the gene matches: 3. The CDR3 covers 16 residues. Germline-derived CDR1 and CDR2 are SGHTA and FQGNSA. CDR3 in amino acids: CASSWTSGGFTDTQYF. The CDR3 nucleotides read TGTGCCAGCAGCTGGACTAGCGGGGGTTTCACAGATACGCAGTATTTT.

The CDR3 bases are TGCAGCGTTGATATTGGAGACAGGGGGCTGAATGAGCAGTTCTTC. It encodes CSVDIGDRGLNEQFF. V and J are TRBV29-1 and TRBJ2-1; 10 positions match TRBD1. The junction had 9 bases not matched to a gene; V was cut back by 3 bases and J by 7 bases. The germline V gene has CDR1 SQVTM and CDR2 ANQGSEA. CDR3 length equals 15 residues.

The chain combines TRBV6-5 with TRBJ2-5; weak D call: TRBD2 (5 bases). The germline CDR1 and CDR2 sequences are MNHEY and SVGAGI. The CDR3 covers 15 residues. Trimming took off 5 bases at V and 2 bases at J, with 15 bases between the two ends. The CDR3 DNA follows: TGTGCCAGCAGTGGGATTCTGGGCGGGCAAGAGACCCAGTACTTC. This encodes CASSGILGGQETQYF.

The CDR3 loop is CASSFPGASGGTGATDTQYF. The CDR3 DNA follows: TGTGCCAGCAGCTTCCCCGGGGCTAGCGGGGGGACAGGAGCCACAGATACGCAGTATTTT. The chain links TRBV7-8 to TRBJ2-3, with 11 bases lining up with TRBD2. CDR3 length: 20 amino acids. Germline V gene data show CDR1 as SGHVS and CDR2 as FQNEAQ. The junction had 16 bases not matched to a gene; V was cut back by 3 bases and J by 2 bases.

This clonotype showed up just a few times. V is TRBV12-3 or TRBV12-4 and J is TRBJ2-3; TRBD2 is a possible D gene (5 bases). V lost 5 bases and J lost 1, with 13 bases in between. This CDR3 has 15 residues. The CDR3 DNA sequence: TGTGCCAGCAGTACCTGGAGGAAGGGCACAGATACGCAGTATTTT. Its translation is CASSTWRKGTDTQYF.

In its sample, this clonotype was seen a few times. The chain has TRBV7-6 and TRBJ2-1, with 8 bases identical to TRBD2. Trimming at V came to 3 bases and at J to 5 bases, leaving 9 bases not matched to a gene. This CDR3 spans 16 amino acids. The germline V gene encodes CDR1 SGHVS and CDR2 FNYEAQ. CDR3 DNA sequence: TGTGCCAGCAGCTTCAGCGGGGGCGCTCGGCACAATGAGCAGTTCTTC. Translating it yields CASSFSGGARHNEQFF.

The chain combines TRBV7-2 with TRBJ1-6; D may be TRBD1 (5 bases). Germline V lookup: CDR1 SGHTA, CDR2 FQGNSA. This CDR3 has 14 residues. Trimming cost V 2 bases and J 6 bases, with 8 bases left between them. CDR3 region: CASSLRGRNSPLHF. The CDR3 DNA sequence: TGTGCCAGCAGCTTAAGGGGTCGTAATTCACCCCTCCACTTT.

This clonotype was seen a handful of times. V is TRBV7-9 and J is TRBJ2-7, with D tentatively TRBD1 (5 bases). CDR1 SEHNR and CDR2 FQNEAQ come from the germline V gene (reference sequence). CDR3 length equals 17 residues. Between the trimmed V and J ends, which lost 0 bases and 5 bases, there was a span of 20 bases. CDR3 nucleotides: TGTGCCAGCAGCTTAGCGGGGTGGCAGGGATTAGTTGACGAGCAGTACTTC. This codes for CASSLAGWQGLVDEQYF.

This clonotype was seen a few times. This sequence joins TRBV7-6 and TRBJ1-4; possible D gene TRBD1, 6 bases. Germline V gene data show CDR1 as SGHVS and CDR2 as FNYEAQ. V was clipped by 5 bases and J by 7 bases, with 14 bases between them. This CDR3 spans 14 amino acids. CDR3 in amino acids: CASSLPGASEKLFF. CDR3 bases: TGTGCCAGCAGCCTCCCAGGGGCTAGTGAAAAACTGTTTTTT.

This clonotype was counted a few times. The chain links TRBV6-5 to TRBJ2-6, with no clear D. Germline CDR1 reads MNHEY; CDR2 reads SVGAGI. Trimming took 3 bases from V and 0 from J, leaving 6 bases between them. The CDR3 is made up of 15 amino acids. CDR3 sequence (DNA): TGTGCCAGCAGTTATCAGACCTCTGGGGCCAACGTCCTGACTTTC. This codes for CASSYQTSGANVLTF.

The CDR3 DNA follows: TGTGCCAGCAGTTCCGGGGACCCCCGAATAGGGAATGAGCAGTTCTTC. This codes for CASSSGDPRIGNEQFF. The chain links TRBV27 to TRBJ2-1; tentatively, D is TRBD1 or TRBD2 (5 bases each). Germline CDR1 reads MNHEY; CDR2 reads SMNVEV (reference sequence). V dropped 4 bases and J dropped 7 bases, with 20 bases sitting between them. This CDR3 is built from 16 residues.

The chain has TRBV28 and TRBJ1-2; maybe TRBD1 (5 bases). The V gene lost 4 bases and the J gene lost 4 bases, with 22 bases spanning the gap. The germline V gene has CDR1 MDHEN and CDR2 SYDVKM. The CDR3 is 17 residues long. CDR3 nucleotides: TGTGCCAGCAGTTCGAATTCGTTACCACAGGTCTTCTATGGCTACACCTTC. Translated: CASSSNSLPQVFYGYTF.

The chain couples TRBV7-6 to TRBJ2-5; D ambiguous. V was clipped by 0 bases and J by 2 bases, with 10 bases between them. This CDR3 spans 15 amino acids. The germline gives CDR1 SGHVS, CDR2 FNYEAQ. The CDR3, as DNA: TGTGCCAGCAGCTTAGCGATCACAGCTCAAGAGACCCAGTACTTC. Protein sequence: CASSLAITAQETQYF. Complete variable domain (other parts from reference TRBV7-6 and TRBJ2-5): GAGVSQSPRYKVTKRGQDVALRCDPISGHVSLYWYRQALGQGPEFLTYFNYEAQQDKSGLPNDRFSAERPEGSISTLTIQRTEQRDSAMYRCASSLAITAQETQYFGPGTRLLVL.

V is TRBV7-6 and J is TRBJ2-7; D ambiguous. The V end lost 0 bases, the J end lost 6 bases, and 15 bases lay between the germline ends. The CDR3 covers 15 residues. Germline CDR1 is SGHVS and CDR2 is FNYEAQ. Written as DNA, the CDR3 is TGTGCCAGCAGCTTAGCGGGCCGGATGAGAGGCGAGCAGTACTTC. This sequence encodes CASSLAGRMRGEQYF.

The V and J genes are TRBV7-9 and TRBJ1-6, with D perhaps TRBD1 (6 bases). The V end lost 4 bases, the J end lost 7 bases, and 17 bases lay between the germline ends. The CDR3 length is 16 residues. The germline CDR1 and CDR2 sequences are SEHNR and FQNEAQ (reference sequence). The CDR3 loop is CASSYTQGIGNSPLHF. As DNA, the CDR3 is TGTGCCAGCAGCTACACTCAGGGGATCGGGAATTCACCCCTCCACTTT.

This clonotype was counted only a few times. The J gene is TRBJ1-2, the V gene TRBV29-1; D is ambiguous. CDR3 length: 13 residues. Germline V CDR1 and CDR2: SQVTM, ANQGSEA. V lost 6 bases and J 2 bases, leaving 13 bases between the germline ends. The CDR3 coding sequence is TGCAGCGTATGGGCAGGAGTAAACTATGGCTACACCTTC. Its protein is CSVWAGVNYGYTF.

The rearrangement uses TRBV7-6 and TRBJ2-2; no reliable D call. The CDR3 has 14 amino acids. V lost 2 bases, J lost 1 base, and 5 bases lay in between. The V gene's germline CDR1 is SGHVS and CDR2 FNYEAQ. The CDR3 DNA reads as TGTGCCAGCAGCTTACTAGGGAACACCGGGGAGCTGTTTTTT. This gives the protein CASSLLGNTGELFF.

A few counts support this clonotype. V usage is TRBV9 and J usage is TRBJ2-7; 8 nucleotides align to TRBD1. CDR1 is SGDLS and CDR2 is YYNGEE in the germline V gene. V shed 2 bases and J 2 bases; nucleotides not matched to a gene: 3. The CDR3 covers 14 residues. CDR3 sequence: CASSVRGQAYEQYF. CDR3 nucleotide sequence: TGTGCCAGCAGCGTCCGGGGACAGGCCTACGAGCAGTACTTC.

The chain carries TRBV4-1 and TRBJ1-1, with D unclear. The CDR3 covers 12 residues. The V gene lost 4 bases and the J gene lost 7 bases, with 10 bases spanning the gap. Germline CDR1 reads MGHRA; CDR2 reads YSYEKL. Here the CDR3 DNA reads TGCGCCAGCAGCCGCCCGGCCGATGAAGCTTTCTTT. Encoded protein: CASSRPADEAFF.

This clonotype was observed a few times. The V call is TRBV6-2 or TRBV6-3, the J call TRBJ2-7; 9 nucleotides match TRBD2. The CDR3 sequence is 15 residues long. Per germline, CDR1 MNHEY and CDR2 SVGEGT. The V segment lost 2 bases and the J segment 2 bases; nucleotides outside the gene matches: 4. Here the CDR3 DNA reads TGTGCCAGCAGTTACAAGGCTAGCGGGGCCTACGAGCAGTACTTC. Encoded protein: CASSYKASGAYEQYF.